The 30 T cell receptor beta chains presented below share a single source sample, sequenced in a study of T cell changes during pregnancy in multiple sclerosis. Sequenced by immunoSEQ multiplex PCR; TCRdb stores in-frame clones only, minus some. The sample lists more than 80,000 clones, 85% to 95% occurring once. The material was peripheral blood, obtained after pregnancy. The receptors here all came from a female donor with multiple sclerosis, enrolled in a pregnancy study.

The chain recombines TRBV4-2 with TRBJ2-3, with D perhaps TRBD2 (6 bases). V lost 2 bases to trimming and J lost 6 bases, with 6 bases between them. CDR1 and CDR2 (germline): LGHNA, YNFKEQ. CDR3 length: 12 amino acids. CDR3 loop: CASSQSGDTQYF. The CDR3 nucleotides are TGTGCCAGCAGCCAAAGCGGGGATACGCAGTATTTT.

V usage is TRBV19 and J usage is TRBJ1-1; 11 bases map to TRBD1. V dropped 6 bases and J dropped 1; count of bases not matched to a gene: 7. CDR1 is LNHDA and CDR2 is SQIVND in the germline V gene (reference sequence). The CDR3 is 16 residues long. The CDR3 reads CASSSGQGAPNTEAFF. CDR3 nucleotides: TGTGCCAGTAGCTCAGGACAGGGGGCGCCGAACACTGAAGCTTTCTTT.

The chain links TRBV5-1 to TRBJ2-2, with 8 bases identical to TRBD1. In germline, CDR1 is SGHRS, CDR2 YFSETQ. V shed 2 bases and J 4 bases; nucleotides not matched to a gene: 4. The CDR3 is made up of 15 amino acids. The CDR3 loop is CASSLSTGGTGELFF. The CDR3 nucleotides read TGCGCCAGCAGCTTATCTACAGGGGGCACCGGGGAGCTGTTTTTT.

This clone showed up just once. The J gene is TRBJ1-2, the V gene TRBV7-9; D is unresolved. This CDR3 spans 13 amino acids. V was clipped by 3 bases and J by 7 bases, with 12 bases between them. Germline V lookup: CDR1 SEHNR, CDR2 FQNEAQ (reference sequence). The CDR3 DNA reads as TGTGCCAGCAGCTTGAGGCCAATAGGTGGCTACACCTTC. It yields the protein CASSLRPIGGYTF.

This chain links TRBV19 with TRBJ1-1; D is possibly TRBD1 (5 bases). V was trimmed by 6 bases and J by 6 bases, leaving 11 bases between them. The CDR3 runs to 12 residues. Germline V lookup: CDR1 LNHDA, CDR2 SQIVND (reference sequence). The CDR3 here is CASSPLGAEAFF. The DNA of the CDR3 is TGTGCCAGTAGCCCGCTAGGGGCTGAAGCTTTCTTT.

The rearrangement uses TRBV5-6 and TRBJ1-1; D is possibly TRBD1 (5 bases). The CDR3 loop spans 14 amino acids. The ends were cut back, 2 bases at V and 2 bases at J, with 10 bases in the middle. Per germline, CDR1 SGHDT and CDR2 YYEEEE. The chain's CDR3 is CASSLGRANTEAFF. CDR3 nucleotide sequence: TGTGCCAGCAGCTTAGGCAGGGCAAACACTGAAGCTTTCTTT. The full variable domain, in which reference TRBV5-6 and TRBJ1-1 provide the parts outside the CDR3, is DAGVTQSPTHLIKTRGQQVTLRCSPKSGHDTVSWYQQALGQGPQFIFQYYEEEERQRGNFPDRFSGHQFPNYSSELNVNALLLGDSALYLCASSLGRANTEAFFGQGTRLTVV.

The CDR3 region is CASSRDSNYEQYF. Here the CDR3 DNA reads TGTGCCAGCAGTCGGGACTCAAATTACGAGCAGTACTTC. The rearrangement links TRBV2 to TRBJ2-7; possible D gene TRBD2, 6 bases. Germline CDR1 SNHLY, CDR2 FYNNEI. The CDR3 length is 13 residues. V was shortened by 5 bases and J by 4 bases, with 12 bases between the two germline ends.

The V call is TRBV6-5, the J call TRBJ2-3; 8 positions agree with TRBD1. The junction had 4 bases not matched to a gene; V was cut back by 5 bases and J by 3 bases. The CDR3 loop spans 14 amino acids. CDR1 is MNHEY, CDR2 SVGAGI, per germline. The CDR3 DNA follows: TGTGCCAGCAGTCTCCGGGACAGGACAGATACGCAGTATTTT. It specifies CASSLRDRTDTQYF.

The chain couples TRBV7-2 to TRBJ2-1, with a possible D match to TRBD2 (5 bases). CDR1 and CDR2 from the germline V gene are SGHTA and FQGNSA. Trimming took 3 bases from V and 2 from J, leaving 23 bases between them. The CDR3 runs 19 residues. This CDR3 reads CASSLPERPHGRPYNEQFF. The CDR3 DNA is TGTGCCAGCAGCTTGCCCGAGCGGCCCCATGGGCGACCCTACAATGAGCAGTTCTTC.

V and J are TRBV7-9 and TRBJ2-3; D is perhaps TRBD2 (7 bases). The CDR3 runs 18 residues. The germline V gene has CDR1 SEHNR and CDR2 FQNEAQ (reference sequence). With 2 bases removed from V and 3 bases from J, the gap between germline ends came to 21 bases. The CDR3 loop reads CASSLWVSLGGRTDTQYF. The DNA of the CDR3 is TGTGCCAGCAGCTTATGGGTGTCTTTGGGGGGGCGGACAGATACGCAGTATTTT.

This chain uses TRBV6-1 with TRBJ2-7, with TRBD2 matching over 7 bases. This CDR3 is 12 amino acids long. Germline V gene data show CDR1 as MNHNS and CDR2 as SASEGT. Losses at the gene ends were 7 bases for V and 6 bases for J; bases not matched to a gene: 6. The CDR3, as DNA: TGTGCCAGCAAGACCGGGAGGAGCGAGCAGTACTTC. This sequence encodes CASKTGRSEQYF.

V gene TRBV30 combines with J gene TRBJ2-2, with D unclear. The CDR3 sequence is 13 residues long. The germline V gene encodes CDR1 GTSNPN and CDR2 SVGIG (reference sequence). V was pared by 1 base and J by 5 bases, with 8 bases between. CDR3 residues: CAWSGSVTGELFF. For the CDR3, the DNA is TGTGCCTGGAGTGGCAGTGTGACCGGGGAGCTGTTTTTT.

The rearrangement joins TRBV5-4 to TRBJ2-7; maybe TRBD1 (5 bases). The CDR3 has 12 amino acids. The V end lost 7 bases, the J end lost 6 bases, and 14 bases lay between the germline ends. CDR1 and CDR2 from the germline V gene are SGHNT and YYREEE (reference sequence). CDR3 nucleotides: TGTGCCAGCCTGAGAGGTAGGGGCGAGCAGTACTTC. This gives the protein CASLRGRGEQYF.

The V and J genes are TRBV19 and TRBJ1-4, with 7 bases matching TRBD1. J gave up 2 bases and V 9 bases, and 3 bases lay outside the gene matches. This CDR3 contains 13 residues. Germline values: CDR1 LNHDA, CDR2 SQIVND (reference sequence). This CDR3 is CASQQGTNEKLFF. In DNA, the CDR3 is TGTGCCAGCCAACAGGGGACTAATGAAAAACTGTTTTTT.

The chain is built from TRBV5-4 and TRBJ1-6; perhaps TRBD1 as D (6 bases). The CDR3 is 14 amino acids. The germline V gene encodes CDR1 SGHNT and CDR2 YYREEE (reference sequence). Between the trimmed V and J ends, which lost 1 base and 7 bases, there was a span of 9 bases. The CDR3 protein is CASSLQGWNSPLHF. Here the CDR3 DNA reads TGTGCCAGCAGCTTGCAGGGGTGGAATTCACCCCTCCACTTT.

The chain has TRBV6-5 and TRBJ2-1; perhaps TRBD2 as D (5 bases). V was cut by 2 bases and J by 8 bases, with 16 bases left in between. Germline CDR1 and CDR2: MNHEY and SVGAGI. The CDR3 is 15 residues long. Here the CDR3 reads CASSYREYPGYEQFF. The CDR3 DNA follows: TGTGCCAGCAGTTACCGAGAGTACCCGGGATATGAGCAGTTCTTC.

The V gene is TRBV5-1, the J gene TRBJ1-1; D possibly corresponds to TRBD1 (6 bases). There are 16 residues in the CDR3. Trimming cost V 5 bases and J 0 bases, with 17 bases left between them. CDR1 SGHRS and CDR2 YFSETQ come from the germline V gene. The CDR3 DNA follows: TGCGCCAGCAGGGGACACAGGGCAAACTTGAACACTGAAGCTTTCTTT. It yields the protein CASRGHRANLNTEAFF.

This rearrangement joins TRBV27 to TRBJ1-3, with a tentative D call TRBD1 (6 bases). The germline V gene has CDR1 MNHEY and CDR2 SMNVEV (reference sequence). The CDR3 covers 15 residues. V lost 5 bases and J 4 bases, leaving 15 bases between the germline ends. The CDR3: CASSPRTGYGNTIYF. The CDR3 coding sequence is TGTGCCAGCAGTCCCCGCACAGGGTACGGAAACACCATATATTTT.

The chain carries TRBV10-1 and TRBJ2-7, with 9 nucleotides matching TRBD1. Germline CDR1 is WNHNN and CDR2 is SYGVQD (reference sequence). Trimming removed 5 bases from V and 5 bases from J; junction bases left unmatched: 4. The CDR3 consists of 13 residues. CDR3 nucleotide sequence: TGCGCCAGCAGTTCTGGGACAGGGCACGAGCAGTACTTC. It translates to CASSSGTGHEQYF.

This clone was seen only a few times. V is TRBV4-1 and J is TRBJ1-1, with unresolved D. Trimming took 5 bases from V and 6 from J, leaving 10 bases between them. The germline gives CDR1 MGHRA, CDR2 YSYEKL. The CDR3 covers 12 residues. CDR3 amino acids: CASSTQESEAFF. The CDR3 DNA is TGCGCCAGCAGCACCCAGGAATCTGAAGCTTTCTTT.

The chain combines TRBV5-6 with TRBJ2-1; 9 bases are a match to TRBD2. Germline V gene data show CDR1 as SGHDT and CDR2 as YYEEEE. The CDR3 sequence is 19 residues long. V shed 2 bases, J shed 0 bases, and the junction held 12 bases outside the gene matches. The CDR3 sequence is CASSFGPPGAGGSYNEQFF. The CDR3 nucleotides read TGTGCCAGCAGCTTTGGCCCCCCAGGAGCGGGGGGCTCCTACAATGAGCAGTTCTTC.

This sequence joins TRBV14 and TRBJ1-1, with TRBD1 as a possible D gene (6 bases). The CDR3 contains 17 residues. Germline CDR1 reads SGHDN; CDR2 reads FVKESK. V shed 3 bases and J shed 10 bases, with 27 bases lying between them. CDR3 residues: CASSHPRGTELSRGAFF. The CDR3 DNA sequence: TGTGCCAGCAGCCACCCGAGAGGCACCGAATTATCCAGGGGAGCTTTCTTT.

The CDR3 nucleotides read TGTGCCAGCAGCCAAGCGGGTGAAAAACTGTTTTTT. Encoded protein: CASSQAGEKLFF. The J gene is TRBJ1-4, the V gene TRBV14; D not resolved. Trimming removed 1 base from V and 7 bases from J, with 4 bases in between. CDR1 and CDR2 from the germline V gene are SGHDN and FVKESK. The CDR3 extends over 12 amino acids.

The chain uses TRBV28 and TRBJ2-7; a weak D match, TRBD1 (6 bases). The CDR3 totals 15 residues. The germline CDR1 and CDR2 sequences are MDHEN and SYDVKM. V gave up 3 bases and J gave up 3 bases, with 15 bases separating them. The CDR3 nucleotides read TGTGCCAGCAGTTTTCCCAGGACAGCACACTACGAGCAGTACTTC. Its protein is CASSFPRTAHYEQYF.

The chain carries TRBV27 and TRBJ2-7, with 10 bases aligning to TRBD1. The CDR3 covers 15 residues. Germline V gives CDR1 MNHEY, CDR2 SMNVEV (reference sequence). Losses at the gene ends were 5 bases for V and 6 bases for J; bases not matched to a gene: 10. CDR3 nucleotide sequence: TGTGCCAGCAGTATAGGGACAGGGGAGACGGCCGAGCAGTACTTC. It specifies CASSIGTGETAEQYF.

The chain recombines TRBV28 with TRBJ1-4, with D possibly TRBD1 on 6 matching bases. Germline V CDR1 and CDR2: MDHEN, SYDVKM. V was trimmed by 6 bases and J by 5 bases, leaving 16 bases between them. The CDR3 totals 15 residues. CDR3 protein: CASSLPGQLNEKLFF. DNA of the CDR3: TGTGCCAGCAGCTTGCCCGGACAGTTGAATGAAAAACTGTTTTTT.

This CDR3 is CASSQVVGYEQYF. CDR3 DNA: TGCGCCAGCAGCCAAGTTGTCGGCTACGAGCAGTACTTC. This chain uses TRBV4-1 with TRBJ2-7; D not certain. The CDR3 covers 13 residues. Germline V gene lookup returns CDR1 MGHRA and CDR2 YSYEKL. Between the trimmed V and J ends, which lost 1 base and 3 bases, there was a span of 7 bases.

This clone was observed once. The chain employs TRBV13 and TRBJ2-3, with TRBD2 matching over 11 bases. The length of the CDR3 is 18 residues. Trimming cost V 4 bases and J 4 bases; bases outside gene matches: 13. Germline-derived CDR1 and CDR2 are PRHDT and FYEKMQ (reference sequence). CDR3 in amino acids: CASSWRLAGGGYPDTQYF. CDR3 bases: TGTGCCAGCAGCTGGCGGCTAGCGGGAGGAGGGTACCCAGATACGCAGTATTTT.

The DNA of the CDR3 is TGTGCCAGCAGTTTATCGGTGAGCTCCTACAATGAGCAGTTCTTC. It codes for CASSLSVSSYNEQFF. The chain couples TRBV27 to TRBJ2-1; no clear D. This CDR3 contains 15 residues. Germline CDR1 MNHEY, CDR2 SMNVEV (reference sequence). The V end lost 0 bases, the J end lost 0 bases, and 6 bases lay between the germline ends.

The chain has TRBV2 and TRBJ2-3; 9 bases fit TRBD2. Germline V gives CDR1 SNHLY, CDR2 FYNNEI. There are 15 residues in the CDR3. Losses at the gene ends were 4 bases for V and 5 bases for J; bases not matched to a gene: 7. The CDR3 sequence is CASSVLAGGRDTQYF. The CDR3, as DNA: TGTGCCAGCAGTGTTCTCGCGGGGGGGCGAGATACGCAGTATTTT.